This is a list of T cell receptor beta chains from one sample in a study of blood T cells in healthy people across ages. TCRdb re-called the 5' RACE reads through MiXCR, storing one row per CDR3 protein. Of about 1.6 million distinct CDR3 sequences in the sample, about 31% were seen once. The sequenced sample was blood. These TCRs come from a woman younger than 45 in good health. Each CDR3 is given with its conserved first and last residue. The order of the fields is J gene, clone size, V gene, D gene, CDR3 DNA, CDR3 protein. D genes are given only for firm matches. Expanded clones get a size class; other rows say once, few or many, or leave the size out.

J gene: TRBJ1-4
clone size: once
V gene: TRBV27
D gene: -
CDR3 DNA: TGTGCCAGCAGACGGGTCCAACAGCGCCGACTGGGTGAAAAACTGTTTTTT
CDR3 protein: CASRRVQQRRLGEKLFF

J gene: TRBJ2-7
clone size: few
V gene: TRBV5-1
D gene: -
CDR3 DNA: TGCGCCAGCAGCTTGATCCTAGACTCCTACGAGCAGTACTTC
CDR3 protein: CASSLILDSYEQYF

J gene: TRBJ2-3
clone size: -
V gene: TRBV7-2
D gene: -
CDR3 DNA: TGTGCCAGCAGCTCCGGGGGGACACACACAGATACGCAGTATTTT
CDR3 protein: CASSSGGTHTDTQYF

J gene: TRBJ1-6
clone size: -
V gene: TRBV20-1
D gene: -
CDR3 DNA: TGCAGTGCCAGGTCAGGATCCGTTTCTTCACCCCTCCACTTT
CDR3 protein: CSARSGSVSSPLHF

J gene: TRBJ1-2
clone size: few
V gene: TRBV29-1
D gene: -
CDR3 DNA: TGCAGCGCGCTCGGACGGACTAACTATGGCTACACCTTC
CDR3 protein: CSALGRTNYGYTF

J gene: TRBJ2-1
clone size: -
V gene: TRBV18
D gene: -
CDR3 DNA: TGTGCCAGCTCACCCCTCATTATCTATGAGCAGTTCTTC
CDR3 protein: CASSPLIIYEQFF

J gene: TRBJ2-5
clone size: -
V gene: TRBV3-1
D gene: TRBD2
CDR3 DNA: TGTGCCAGCAGCCGGCAACTAGCGGGGGGTCAAGAGACCCAGTACTTC
CDR3 protein: CASSRQLAGGQETQYF

J gene: TRBJ2-4
clone size: -
V gene: TRBV15
D gene: -
CDR3 DNA: TGTGCCACCAGCAGCTCCCTCCAGGGGCTTAGAAACATTCAGTACTTC
CDR3 protein: CATSSSLQGLRNIQYF

J gene: TRBJ1-5
clone size: few
V gene: TRBV7-2
D gene: -
CDR3 DNA: TGTGCCAGCAGTCTACCCGGGGCACACAATCAGCCCCAGCATTTT
CDR3 protein: CASSLPGAHNQPQHF

J gene: TRBJ2-7
clone size: -
V gene: TRBV20-1
D gene: -
CDR3 DNA: TGCAGTGCTAGGGTGGGCGAGCAGTACTTC
CDR3 protein: CSARVGEQYF

J gene: TRBJ2-1
clone size: many
V gene: TRBV29-1
D gene: -
CDR3 DNA: TGCAGCCTGAGATTGGGACTGCAGTCATACAATGAGCAGTTCTTC
CDR3 protein: CSLRLGLQSYNEQFF

J gene: TRBJ2-3
clone size: -
V gene: TRBV3-1
D gene: -
CDR3 DNA: TGTGCCAGCAGCCAACAGGAGTCGGGGCTCTACACAGGTACGCAGTATTTT
CDR3 protein: CASSQQESGLYTGTQYF

J gene: TRBJ2-6
clone size: once
V gene: TRBV6-1
D gene: -
CDR3 DNA: TGTGCCAGCAGTGAACTCAGGGTAGGTGGGGCCAACGTCCTGACTTTC
CDR3 protein: CASSELRVGGANVLTF

J gene: TRBJ1-5
clone size: -
V gene: TRBV6-2/TRBV6-3
D gene: TRBD1
CDR3 DNA: TGTGCCAGCAGTCCCGACAGGGACCTCAATCAGCCCCAGCATTTT
CDR3 protein: CASSPDRDLNQPQHF

J gene: TRBJ1-2
clone size: -
V gene: TRBV20-1
D gene: -
CDR3 DNA: TGCAGTGCTAGAGGGGATAACCCAAACTCTAACTATGGCTACACCTTC
CDR3 protein: CSARGDNPNSNYGYTF

J gene: TRBJ2-7
clone size: few
V gene: TRBV15
D gene: -
CDR3 DNA: TGTGCCACCAGCAGAGATGAGCCCCCTGGGAAGTACTTC
CDR3 protein: CATSRDEPPGKYF

J gene: TRBJ2-4
clone size: -
V gene: TRBV20-1
D gene: -
CDR3 DNA: TGCAGTGCCAGCCTTATAGGGTTCGAAAACATTCAGTACTTC
CDR3 protein: CSASLIGFENIQYF

J gene: TRBJ2-3
clone size: -
V gene: TRBV20-1
D gene: -
CDR3 DNA: TGCAGTGCTAGATATAACCCCCGGGACCACGTTGAAGGAGATACGCAGTATTTT
CDR3 protein: CSARYNPRDHVEGDTQYF

J gene: TRBJ2-3
clone size: few
V gene: TRBV6-5
D gene: TRBD2
CDR3 DNA: TGTGCCAGCAGTTACTTAGGGACTAGCGGGAGGACGGCAGATACGCAGTATTTT
CDR3 protein: CASSYLGTSGRTADTQYF

J gene: TRBJ2-5
clone size: few
V gene: TRBV5-8
D gene: TRBD1
CDR3 DNA: TGTGCCAGCAGCTTGGGTGGTACAGGGGGCCAAGAGACCCAGTACTTC
CDR3 protein: CASSLGGTGGQETQYF

J gene: TRBJ2-7
clone size: -
V gene: TRBV5-1
D gene: -
CDR3 DNA: TGCGCCAGCAGCTGGGTGGCTTCCTCCTACGAGCAGTACTTC
CDR3 protein: CASSWVASSYEQYF

J gene: TRBJ1-6
clone size: -
V gene: TRBV27
D gene: -
CDR3 DNA: TGTGCCAGCAGTTTAATCCAGGTTAAGAATTCACCCCTCCACTTT
CDR3 protein: CASSLIQVKNSPLHF

J gene: TRBJ2-7
clone size: many
V gene: TRBV20-1
D gene: TRBD2
CDR3 DNA: TGCAGTGAGGCACCCCGGGAGGGGGACGAGCAGTACTTC
CDR3 protein: CSEAPREGDEQYF

J gene: TRBJ1-1
clone size: few
V gene: TRBV5-5
D gene: -
CDR3 DNA: TGTGCCAGCAGCTTGGGGTTGGGTTTGAACACTGAAGCTTTCTTT
CDR3 protein: CASSLGLGLNTEAFF

J gene: TRBJ2-7
clone size: few
V gene: TRBV7-2
D gene: TRBD2
CDR3 DNA: TGTGCCAGCAGCACCCGGCCGGGACTAGCGGACTCCTACGAGCAGTACTTC
CDR3 protein: CASSTRPGLADSYEQYF

J gene: TRBJ1-2
clone size: -
V gene: TRBV4-1
D gene: TRBD1
CDR3 DNA: TGCGCCAGCTCCCCTCGACCGGGACAGGGGGGAGGTGGCTACACCTTC
CDR3 protein: CASSPRPGQGGGGYTF

J gene: TRBJ1-2
clone size: few
V gene: TRBV2
D gene: -
CDR3 DNA: TGTGCCAGCTTACAGGACCGAAACTCCCTCTATGGCTACACCTTC
CDR3 protein: CASLQDRNSLYGYTF

J gene: TRBJ2-7
clone size: -
V gene: TRBV12-3/TRBV12-4
D gene: TRBD1
CDR3 DNA: TGTGCCAGCAGCCCGAGGACAGGGATCTCCTACGAGCAGTACTTC
CDR3 protein: CASSPRTGISYEQYF

J gene: TRBJ1-2
clone size: -
V gene: TRBV20-1
D gene: -
CDR3 DNA: TGCAGTGCTAGAGTAGGGACCCCCTATGGCTACACCTTC
CDR3 protein: CSARVGTPYGYTF

J gene: TRBJ2-3
clone size: -
V gene: TRBV6-1
D gene: -
CDR3 DNA: TGTGCCAGCAGGATCCTAGAGAGCACAGATACGCAGTATTTT
CDR3 protein: CASRILESTDTQYF

J gene: TRBJ2-1
clone size: -
V gene: TRBV9
D gene: TRBD2
CDR3 DNA: TGTGCCAGCAGCGTTAGCGGGAGAGGGTCCAATGAGCAGTTCTTC
CDR3 protein: CASSVSGRGSNEQFF

J gene: TRBJ2-7
clone size: -
V gene: TRBV27
D gene: TRBD2
CDR3 DNA: TGTGCCAGCAGTCCGAACGGACTAGCGGTGTCCTACGAGCAGTACTTC
CDR3 protein: CASSPNGLAVSYEQYF

J gene: TRBJ1-2
clone size: once
V gene: TRBV6-5
D gene: -
CDR3 DNA: TGTGCCAGCAGTAGGTATCCGGGGGCCGGTGGCTACACCTTC
CDR3 protein: CASSRYPGAGGYTF

J gene: TRBJ2-1
clone size: few
V gene: TRBV6-1
D gene: TRBD2
CDR3 DNA: TGTGCCAGCAGGACCCCCCTAGCGGGGGCAAAGAATGAGCAGTTCTTC
CDR3 protein: CASRTPLAGAKNEQFF